The rows below give T cell receptor beta chains drawn from one sample of a study of blood T cell dynamics during melanoma immunotherapy. Clones were sequenced by immunoSEQ multiplex PCR, and TCRdb holds only the in-frame ones, with some missing. The sample records about 7,600 clones, around 89% being singletons. The material was blood, obtained from a patient treated with checkpoint blockade. The receptors stem from a human donor with melanoma. CDR3s include the opening cysteine and the closing phenylalanine or tryptophan. The order of the fields is V gene, D gene, clone size, J gene, CDR3 protein, CDR3 DNA. D genes are given only for firm matches. Clone size is not always given. Where it is, it says once, few, many or a class for expanded clones.

TRBV12-5,-,-,TRBJ2-7,CASGLEDLRAPYEQYF,TGTGCTAGTGGTTTGGAGGACCTCCGAGCCCCCTACGAGCAGTACTTC
TRBV9,-,-,TRBJ2-6,CASSEGDGTFSGANVLTF,TGTGCCAGCAGCGAGGGGGACGGGACTTTCTCTGGGGCCAACGTCCTGACTTTC
TRBV29-1,-,-,TRBJ1-1,CSVNPGQGWTEAFF,TGCAGCGTTAACCCTGGGCAGGGCTGGACTGAAGCTTTCTTT
TRBV1,-,once,TRBJ2-6,CTSRWHCAQSRANVLTF,TGCACCAGCAGGTGGCATTGTGCACAAAGTCGGGCCAACGTCCTGACTTTC
TRBV23-1,-,once,TRBJ2-7,CASSQSHEQYF,TGCGCCAGCAGTCAATCCCACGAGCAGTACTTC
TRBV5-1,-,-,TRBJ2-7,CASSPSTWDYYEQYF,TGCGCCAGCAGCCCTTCGACCTGGGATTACTACGAGCAGTACTTC
TRBV18,-,-,TRBJ1-1,CASSPRPGMNTEAFF,TGTGCCAGCTCACCACGTCCAGGGATGAACACTGAAGCTTTCTTT
TRBV7-3,TRBD2,-,TRBJ2-7,CASSPEGAGLAGYEQYF,TGTGCCAGCAGCCCGGAGGGGGCGGGACTAGCGGGGTACGAGCAGTACTTC
TRBV5-4,-,-,TRBJ1-3,CASSLDGASGNTIYF,TGTGCCAGCAGCTTGGACGGGGCCTCTGGAAACACCATATATTTT
TRBV27,-,-,TRBJ2-6,CASSPGAGFGANVLTF,TGTGCCAGCAGCCCAGGGGCAGGGTTTGGGGCCAACGTCCTGACTTTC
TRBV6-5,TRBD1,-,TRBJ2-7,CASSYSTGQGGYEQYF,TGTGCCAGCAGTTACTCGACGGGACAGGGGGGCTACGAGCAGTACTTC
TRBV5-1,-,-,TRBJ1-5,CASKRETGNNQPQHF,TGCGCCAGCAAGAGGGAAACAGGGAACAATCAGCCCCAGCATTTT
TRBV5-4,-,-,TRBJ1-2,CASSFGQLNYGYTF,TGTGCCAGCAGCTTCGGACAGCTCAACTATGGCTACACCTTC
TRBV15,-,-,TRBJ1-1,CATSRDRSQSAEAFF,TGTGCCACCAGCAGAGATAGGTCACAGTCTGCTGAAGCTTTCTTT
TRBV7-2,TRBD1,once,TRBJ1-2,CASSFAGGADYGYTF,TGTGCCAGCAGCTTCGCAGGGGGCGCGGACTATGGCTACACCTTC
TRBV5-1,-,-,TRBJ2-7,CASSSRDGTYEQYF,TGCGCCAGCAGCTCCCGGGACGGGACCTACGAGCAGTACTTC
TRBV10-2,-,once,TRBJ1-5,CASSDSGPQHF,TGCGCCAGCAGTGACTCTGGGCCCCAGCATTTT